This T cell receptor (beta chain) was sequenced in a study of CD8+ T cells in alopecia areata (dated by TCRdb to 2017 to 2018). For the wider study: The treated patients took part in an open-label pilot trial in which moderate-to-severe alopecia areata was treated with oral tofacitinib at 5 to 10 mg twice daily. Patients stayed on tofacitinib for 6 to 18 months and then had 6 months of follow-up off drug so that delayed response and recurrence could be assessed. The study used high-throughput TCRbeta sequencing to examine T cell clonal expansion in alopecia areata, in both the C3H/HeJ mouse model and human patients. immunoSEQ multiplex PCR using 35 Vbeta forward primers and 13 Jbeta reverse primers was used to amplify TCRbeta CDR3 regions. The RNA source kit depended on sample type: the PAXgene miRNA kit for fixed scalp, the miRNeasy kit for PBMCs, and the RNeasy kit for mouse skin. Patients on tofacitinib were biopsied at baseline and after 4 and 24 weeks of treatment, and several of the patients also had a later scalp biopsy. Scalp clonality was compared across normal scalp (n=4), patchy alopecia areata scalp (n=8), and alopecia totalis/universalis scalp (n=8). On the human side, TCRbeta sequencing was run on scalp tissue and on sorted CD4+ and CD8+ peripheral blood T cells from healthy controls and from alopecia areata patients with either patchy or totalis/universalis disease. Results the study describes overall, beyond this receptor: Compared with mice, TCR sequences shared between patients were less clear, possibly partly because of HLA diversity across the patient population. Resident alphabeta T cells in normal human skin are also sequenced, complicating scalp TCR repertoire analysis, unlike mouse skin dominated by gammadelta T cells. Compared with normal scalp, lesional scalp had higher clonality and more expanded CD8+ clones, particularly in alopecia totalis/universalis, a pattern that suggests antigenic drive.

Comment on this clone: Its cognate antigen has yet to be identified. No much larger clonotype is one base removed from it; base qualities were not supplied.

Spanning cysteine to phenylalanine, the CDR3 consists of 15 amino acids. Only the CDR3 portion is preserved as DNA: 45 bases, with reading frame beginning at the first base. Trimming at the junction amounts to 5 bases on V and 5 bases on J, and the germline ends lie 18 bases apart. The germline V gene yields SGHTA for CDR1 and FQGNSA for CDR2. Lesional scalp punch biopsies and peripheral blood were obtained from alopecia areata patients. After PBMCs were isolated by density centrifugation and stained for CD3, CD4 and CD8, a FACSAria was used to sort CD4+ and CD8+ T cells. The protocol used for the library was the immunoSEQ multiplex PCR assay. To provide template for TCR sequencing, every sample had RNA extracted and reverse transcribed into cDNA. First-strand cDNA was synthesized using SuperScript III with a 2:1 mix of oligo-dT and random hexamers. Amplification bias was assessed with a synthetic immune receptor repertoire, and residual bias was removed computationally. Processing in the source paper ran as follows. After raw reads were preprocessed to remove errors, the CDR3 was defined following IMGT conventions as running from the conserved cysteine to phenylalanine. Clonality was calculated as 1 minus Shannon entropy normalized by log2 of the number of productive unique TCRs. Scalp TCRbeta sequences were cross-referenced with sorted blood CD4 and CD8 repertoires so that the CD4 or CD8 identity of scalp clones could be inferred. The table was pulled from immuneACCESS by TCRdb, which kept in-frame rearrangements only. Such tables lose some clones; where checked, under half of the loss comes from unresolved V genes, and the rest has no known cause. V, J and clone size are taken as reported in that table, and D and trimming were inferred from the DNA itself. This sample is represented by approximately 150,000 clones; more than 40% of them were singletons. The leading ten clones occupy about 6.8% of the sample.

Material: CD4+ T cells sorted from blood. The clonotype comes from a human donor with alopecia areata. The chain is made from TRBV7-2 and TRBJ2-5, with TRBD1 as a weak D call on 5 bases. The nucleotide sequence is TGTGCCAGCAGCAGACGGACATCCCAAGGGGAGACCCAGTACTTC. This is translated as CASSRRTSQGETQYF.